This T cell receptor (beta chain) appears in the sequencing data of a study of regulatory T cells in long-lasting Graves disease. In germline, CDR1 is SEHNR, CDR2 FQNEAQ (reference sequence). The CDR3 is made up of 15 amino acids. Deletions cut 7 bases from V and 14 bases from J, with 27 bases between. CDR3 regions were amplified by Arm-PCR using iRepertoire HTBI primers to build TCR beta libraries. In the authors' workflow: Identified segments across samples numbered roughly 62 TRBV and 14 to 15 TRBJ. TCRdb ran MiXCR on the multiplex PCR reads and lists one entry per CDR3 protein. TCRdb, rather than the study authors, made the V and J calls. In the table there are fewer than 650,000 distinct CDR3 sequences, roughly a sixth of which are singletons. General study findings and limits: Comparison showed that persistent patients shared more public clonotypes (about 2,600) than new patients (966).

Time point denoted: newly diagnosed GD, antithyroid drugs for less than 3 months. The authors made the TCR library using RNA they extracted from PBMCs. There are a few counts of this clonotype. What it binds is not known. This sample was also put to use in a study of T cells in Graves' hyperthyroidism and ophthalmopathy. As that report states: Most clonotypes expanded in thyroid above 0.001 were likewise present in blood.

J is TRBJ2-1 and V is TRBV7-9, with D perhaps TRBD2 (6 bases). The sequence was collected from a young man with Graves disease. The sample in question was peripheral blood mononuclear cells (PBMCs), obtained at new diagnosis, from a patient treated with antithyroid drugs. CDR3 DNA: TGTGCCAGCAACTCCCGGGGTGGACTACCGCTCTGGAAGTTCTTC. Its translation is CASNSRGGLPLWKFF.